The T cell receptor (beta chain) described here comes from a study of blood T cells in healthy people across ages. Study outcomes and limitations: Both naive CD4+ cell counts and diversity were greater in long-lived donors than in aged donors. Diversity estimates from one million T cells were considered underestimates. Naive T cell percentage strongly correlated with TCR beta diversity.

The CDR3 consists of 15 residues. The germline V gene has CDR1 DFQATT and CDR2 SNEGSKA (reference sequence). V was clipped by 3 bases and J by 4 bases; unmatched bases: 9. A sample-barcoded 5' primer and a J-beta primer mix were used in a second PCR of roughly 7 to 12 cycles. Using its own MiXCR run on the 5' RACE reads, TCRdb lists one record per CDR3 protein. The table shows roughly 1.6 million distinct CDR3 sequences, with about 35% occurring only once. The sample holds a few counts of this clonotype. Its antigen is not known. The origin of this receptor is a woman aged 25 to 45 in good health. Sequenced material: blood. The chain links TRBV20-1 to TRBJ2-7, with 10 bases that match TRBD2. The CDR3 protein is CSASRASGSPYEQYF. CDR3 DNA: TGCAGTGCTAGCCGGGCTAGCGGGAGTCCGTACGAGCAGTACTTC.